The 9 T cell receptor beta chains reported below all come from one sample, sequenced in a study of shared clonotypes between healthy human individuals (dated by TCRdb to 2018 to 2020). Library preparation employed the immunoSEQ multiplex PCR assay. Entries here come from immuneACCESS through TCRdb and include only in-frame sequences with V and J called. Some clones fail to appear in such tables; in the studies checked, an unresolved V gene covers under half of the shortfall, and the cause of the remainder is unknown. The sample includes about 990,000 clones, with around 82% observed a single time. 0.55% to 0.7% of the sample rests with the top ten. Specimen: memory CD4+ T cells from PBMCs. Read against the paper, the sample's cell subset or site label means: CD45RA-negative fraction. Every receptor here comes from a man aged 18-30 years in good health. Some clones in this sample may be carry-over from other donors' samples.

The gene calls are TRBV7-2 and TRBJ1-4, with TRBD1 identical over 10 bases. Germline assignment: CDR1 SGHTA and CDR2 FQGNSA. The length of the CDR3 is 15 residues. Trimming removed 3 bases from V and 8 bases from J; junction bases left unmatched: 6. This chain's CDR3 is CASSLAGTGEEKLFF. DNA of the CDR3: TGTGCCAGCAGCTTGGCCGGGACAGGGGAGGAAAAACTGTTTTTT.

The V call is TRBV9, the J call TRBJ2-2; a possible D gene is TRBD2 (5 bases). With 4 bases removed from V and 6 bases from J, the gap between germline ends came to 19 bases. Per germline, CDR1 SGDLS and CDR2 YYNGEE. This CDR3 comprises 16 residues. Here the CDR3 DNA reads TGTGCCAGCAGCCCACAAGGGCTTACTAGGGCCGGGGAGCTGTTTTTT. Translated, it gives CASSPQGLTRAGELFF. Full variable domain (outside the CDR3, taken from reference TRBV9 and TRBJ2-2): DSGVTQTPKHLITATGQRVTLRCSPRSGDLSVYWYQQSLDQGLQFLIQYYNGEERAKGNILERFSAQQFPDLHSELNLSSLELGDSALYFCASSPQGLTRAGELFFGEGSRLTVL.

This clone occurred once. The genes are TRBV28 and TRBJ1-4, with D possibly TRBD1 on 5 matching bases. Germline V gene sequence: CDR1 MDHEN, CDR2 SYDVKM. The V and J ends lost 4 bases and 8 bases respectively, with 23 bases between them. The CDR3 runs to 17 residues. CDR3 DNA sequence: TGTGCCAGCAGTTCCCTTGGTGATGGGGCCCCTCGGGAAAAACTGTTTTTT. It codes for CASSSLGDGAPREKLFF.

This clone was recorded only once. This rearrangement joins TRBV29-1 to TRBJ2-1; D is ambiguous. The CDR3 is 10 amino acids. Trimming shortened V by 4 bases and J by 10 bases, and 8 bases separated the two germline ends. From germline, CDR1 is SQVTM and CDR2 ANQGSEA. The CDR3 loop reads CSVGSQEQFF. CDR3 in DNA: TGCAGCGTTGGTAGCCAGGAGCAGTTCTTC.

The chain uses TRBV28 and TRBJ1-1; D gene unclear. The CDR3 extends over 14 amino acids. Trimming took 6 bases from V and 6 from J, leaving 17 bases between them. In germline, CDR1 is MDHEN, CDR2 SYDVKM. The CDR3 coding sequence is TGTGCCAGCAGCCCCCCCCGGACGATCGCTGAAGCTTTCTTT. The encoded protein is CASSPPRTIAEAFF.

The genes are TRBV7-9 and TRBJ1-1, with D maybe TRBD1 (5 bases). CDR3 length: 14 residues. The V end lost 5 bases, the J end lost 1 base, and 11 bases lay between the germline ends. Per the germline V gene, CDR1 is SEHNR and CDR2 is FQNEAQ (reference sequence). CDR3 loop: CASSPGTSNTEAFF. The CDR3 bases are TGTGCCAGCAGCCCAGGGACCTCGAACACTGAAGCTTTCTTT. Full variable domain (outside the CDR3, taken from reference TRBV7-9 and TRBJ1-1): DTGVSQNPRHKITKRGQNVTFRCDPISEHNRLYWYRQTLGQGPEFLTYFQNEAQLEKSRLLSDRFSAERPKGSFSTLEIQRTEQGDSAMYLCASSPGTSNTEAFFGQGTRLTVV.

This clone was found a few times. This chain joins TRBV28 and TRBJ2-2; tentatively, D is TRBD1 (6 bases). The CDR3 has 14 residues. V dropped 3 bases and J dropped 5 bases, with 10 bases sitting between them. Germline V gene data show CDR1 as MDHEN and CDR2 as SYDVKM. CDR3 nucleotide sequence: TGTGCCAGCAGTTTTGGGACAACGACCGGGGAGCTGTTTTTT. Translating it yields CASSFGTTTGELFF.

The V and J genes are TRBV7-9 and TRBJ1-1, with D maybe TRBD1 (5 bases). Trimming pared 7 bases from V and 0 bases from J, leaving 24 bases between. The germline V gene encodes CDR1 SEHNR and CDR2 FQNEAQ (reference sequence). The CDR3 has 18 amino acids. CDR3 sequence reads: CASNPNWGRAFMNTEAFF. The CDR3 DNA follows: TGTGCCAGCAACCCCAACTGGGGCAGGGCTTTCATGAACACTGAAGCTTTCTTT.

The chain is built from TRBV4-1 and TRBJ2-7; 7 nucleotides match TRBD1. CDR1 is MGHRA, CDR2 YSYEKL, per germline. J gave up 3 bases and V 4 bases, and 9 bases lay outside the gene matches. This CDR3 spans 15 amino acids. In nucleotides, the CDR3 is TGCGCCAGCAGCCGCAAAGCCGGGACAGACTACGAGCAGTACTTC. Protein product: CASSRKAGTDYEQYF.